This T cell receptor beta chain came from a study of cytomegalovirus exposure and HLA in healthy donors. Study results and limitations: CMV antigen specificity of three CMV-associated chains was confirmed in vitro. As was reported, the classifier diagnosed cytomegalovirus status with high specificity and sensitivity. Generally TCR sequences proved uncommon, though certain public TCRs appeared in numerous donors. According to a later analysis, TCR clusters from the first cohort tended to co-occur in the 120 or so validation repertoires.

Here immunoSEQ multiplex PCR was the method, and the copy in TCRdb shows in-frame clones only, minus some. Here the sample spans some 200,000 clones, over 80% being singletons. Trimming removed 7 bases from V and 6 bases from J; junction bases left unmatched: 6. This CDR3 contains 13 residues. The germline gives CDR1 MNHNY, CDR2 SVGAGI (reference sequence). Points on this clone: Its antigen is not identified.

Sequenced: PBMCs. The receptor's source is a woman in her late teens or twenties in good health and CMV-seronegative. This rearrangement joins TRBV6-6 to TRBJ1-1; 9 nucleotides agree with TRBD1. CDR3 sequence: CASTPQGAAEAFF. As DNA, the CDR3 is TGTGCCAGCACCCCACAGGGGGCGGCTGAAGCTTTCTTT.